Below, one TCR beta chain is given with its context. Sequence at one end of the junction differs from germline and may be a read error. This record comes from a study of tumor-infiltrating lymphocytes in primary liver carcinoma. Across the whole study: Each of the samples returned roughly 3.65 to 8 million productive TCRbeta reads (a yield similar across tissue types).

CDR3 length equals 12 residues. From around 0.5 ug of total RNA, TCR beta-specific cDNA was reverse-transcribed using a constant-region primer. TCR beta libraries came from three nested multiplex PCR rounds using slightly modified ARM-PCR. Investigators reported that the first two PCR rounds, at 10 cycles each, used TRBV1-TRBV30 forward primers with a C-beta reverse primer. TCRdb used MiXCR to reprocess the multiplex PCR reads, holding one entry per CDR3 protein. The sample yields approximately 340,000 distinct CDR3 sequences, 65% seen once. The study extracted blood RNA from unsorted whole blood and also extracted germline DNA.

The V call is TRBV12-3 or TRBV12-4, the J call TRBJ2-3; unclear D gene. This TCR was sampled from a man aged 40-49 years with primary liver carcinoma and hepatitis B virus infection. The sample consisted of peripheral blood. The CDR3 DNA reads TGTGCCAGCAGCGCTGTAGGGTATACTCAGTATTTT. Encoded protein: CASSAVGYTQYF.